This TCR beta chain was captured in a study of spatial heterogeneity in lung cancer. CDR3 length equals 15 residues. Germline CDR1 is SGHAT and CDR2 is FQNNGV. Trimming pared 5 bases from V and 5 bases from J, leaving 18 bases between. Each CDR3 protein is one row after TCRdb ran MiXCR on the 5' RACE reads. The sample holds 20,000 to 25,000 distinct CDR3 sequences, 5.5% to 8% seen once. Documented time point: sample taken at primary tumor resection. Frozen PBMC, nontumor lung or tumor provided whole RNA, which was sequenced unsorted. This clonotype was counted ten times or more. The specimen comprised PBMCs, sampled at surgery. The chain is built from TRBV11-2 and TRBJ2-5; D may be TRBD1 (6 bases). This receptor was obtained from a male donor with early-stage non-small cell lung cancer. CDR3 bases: TGTGCCAGCAGCCCGTCGACAGGCCTTGGGGAGACCCAGTACTTC. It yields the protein CASSPSTGLGETQYF.